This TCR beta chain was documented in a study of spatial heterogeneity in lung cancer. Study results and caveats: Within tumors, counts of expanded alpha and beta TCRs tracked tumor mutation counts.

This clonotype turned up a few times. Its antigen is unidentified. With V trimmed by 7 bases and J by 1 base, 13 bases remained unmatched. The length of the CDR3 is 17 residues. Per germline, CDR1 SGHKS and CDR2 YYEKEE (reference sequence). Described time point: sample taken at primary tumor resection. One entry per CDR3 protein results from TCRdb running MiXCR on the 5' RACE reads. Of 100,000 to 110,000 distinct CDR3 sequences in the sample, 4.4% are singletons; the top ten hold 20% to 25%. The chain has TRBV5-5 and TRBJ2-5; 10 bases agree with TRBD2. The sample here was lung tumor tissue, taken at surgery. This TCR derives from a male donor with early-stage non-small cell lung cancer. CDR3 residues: CASDLYQLAGSQETQYF. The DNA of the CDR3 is TGTGCCAGCGATTTATACCAACTAGCGGGAAGCCAAGAGACCCAGTACTTC.